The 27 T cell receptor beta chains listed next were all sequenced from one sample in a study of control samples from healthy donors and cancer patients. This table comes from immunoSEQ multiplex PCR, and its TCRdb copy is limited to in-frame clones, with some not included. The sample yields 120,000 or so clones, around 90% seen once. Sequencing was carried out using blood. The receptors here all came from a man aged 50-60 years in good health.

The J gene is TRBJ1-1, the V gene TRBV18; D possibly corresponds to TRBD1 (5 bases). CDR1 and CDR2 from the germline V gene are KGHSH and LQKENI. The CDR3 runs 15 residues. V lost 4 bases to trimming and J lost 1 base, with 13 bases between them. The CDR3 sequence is CASSRTNVGNTEAFF. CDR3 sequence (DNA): TGTGCCAGCTCACGGACAAACGTTGGGAACACTGAAGCTTTCTTT.

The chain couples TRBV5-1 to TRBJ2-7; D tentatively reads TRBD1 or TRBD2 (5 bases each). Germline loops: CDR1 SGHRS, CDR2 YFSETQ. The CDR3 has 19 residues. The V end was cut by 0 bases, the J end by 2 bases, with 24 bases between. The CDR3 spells CASSLAIGTLSDLTYEQYF. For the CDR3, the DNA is TGCGCCAGCAGCTTGGCCATCGGGACCCTCAGTGATTTAACCTACGAGCAGTACTTC.

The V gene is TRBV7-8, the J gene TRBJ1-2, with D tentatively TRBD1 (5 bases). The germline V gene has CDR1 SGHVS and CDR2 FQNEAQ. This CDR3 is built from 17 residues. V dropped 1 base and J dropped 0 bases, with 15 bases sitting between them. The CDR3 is CASSLVFRTTSNYGYTF. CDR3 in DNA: TGTGCCAGCAGCTTAGTCTTCAGGACAACATCTAACTATGGCTACACCTTC.

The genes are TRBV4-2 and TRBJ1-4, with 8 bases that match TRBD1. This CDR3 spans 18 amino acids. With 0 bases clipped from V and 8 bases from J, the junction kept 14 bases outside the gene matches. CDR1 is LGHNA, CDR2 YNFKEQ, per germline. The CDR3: CASSQDPLDRGREEKLFF. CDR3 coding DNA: TGTGCCAGCAGCCAAGACCCCCTCGACAGGGGAAGGGAAGAAAAACTGTTTTTT.

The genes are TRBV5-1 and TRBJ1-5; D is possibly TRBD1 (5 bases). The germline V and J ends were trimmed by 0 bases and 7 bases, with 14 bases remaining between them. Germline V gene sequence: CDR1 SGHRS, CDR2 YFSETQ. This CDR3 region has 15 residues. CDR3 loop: CASSLEGEDRQPQHF. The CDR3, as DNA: TGCGCCAGCAGCTTGGAAGGGGAGGATAGGCAGCCCCAGCATTTT.

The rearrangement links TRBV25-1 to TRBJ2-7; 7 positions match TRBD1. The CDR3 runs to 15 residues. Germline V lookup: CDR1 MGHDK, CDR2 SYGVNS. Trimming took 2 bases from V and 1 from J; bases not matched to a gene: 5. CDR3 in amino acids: CASSEGGRGSYEQYF. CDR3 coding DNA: TGTGCCAGCAGTGAAGGGGGCAGGGGGTCCTACGAGCAGTACTTC.

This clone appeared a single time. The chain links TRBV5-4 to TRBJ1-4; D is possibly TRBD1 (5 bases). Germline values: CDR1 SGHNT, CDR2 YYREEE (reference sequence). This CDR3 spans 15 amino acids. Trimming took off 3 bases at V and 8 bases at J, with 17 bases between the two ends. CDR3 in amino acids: CASSSGPGYPEKLFF. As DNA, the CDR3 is TGTGCCAGCAGCTCGGGACCGGGTTACCCGGAAAAACTGTTTTTT.

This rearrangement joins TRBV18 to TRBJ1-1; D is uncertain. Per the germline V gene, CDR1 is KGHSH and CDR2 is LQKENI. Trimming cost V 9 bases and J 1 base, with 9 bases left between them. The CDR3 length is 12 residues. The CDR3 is CASSNTNTEAFF. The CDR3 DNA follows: TGTGCCAGTTCAAATACGAACACTGAAGCTTTCTTT.

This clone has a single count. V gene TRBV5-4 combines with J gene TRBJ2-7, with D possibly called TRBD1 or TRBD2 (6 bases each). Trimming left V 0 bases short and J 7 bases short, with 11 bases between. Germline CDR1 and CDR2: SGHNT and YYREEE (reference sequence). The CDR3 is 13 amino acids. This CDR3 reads CASSLGGASEQYF. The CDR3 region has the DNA TGTGCCAGCAGCTTGGGGGGGGCCTCAGAGCAGTACTTC. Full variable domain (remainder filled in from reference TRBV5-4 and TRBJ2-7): ETGVTQSPTHLIKTRGQQVTLRCSSQSGHNTVSWYQQALGQGPQFIFQYYREEENGRGNFPPRFSGLQFPNYSSELNVNALELDDSALYLCASSLGGASEQYFGPGTRLTVT.

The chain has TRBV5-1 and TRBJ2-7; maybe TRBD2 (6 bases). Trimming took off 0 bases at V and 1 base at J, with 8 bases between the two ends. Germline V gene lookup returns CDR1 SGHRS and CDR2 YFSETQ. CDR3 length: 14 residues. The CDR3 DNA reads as TGCGCCAGCAGCTTGGCCGGGAGTTCCTACGAGCAGTACTTC. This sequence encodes CASSLAGSSYEQYF. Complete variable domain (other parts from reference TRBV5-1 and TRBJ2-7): KAGVTQTPRYLIKTRGQQVTLSCSPISGHRSVSWYQQTPGQGLQFLFEYFSETQRNKGNFPGRFSGRQFSNSRSEMNVSTLELGDSALYLCASSLAGSSYEQYFGPGTRLTVT.

CDR3 sequence reads: CATRGYNSPLHF. The CDR3 region has the DNA TGTGCCACCCGGGGATATAATTCACCCCTCCACTTT. J is TRBJ1-6 and V is TRBV6-5; D is uncertain. Germline values: CDR1 MNHEY, CDR2 SVGAGI. Trimming stripped 10 bases from V and 4 bases from J, with 8 bases between. The CDR3 is 12 residues long.

CDR3 sequence: CASSYGQMNTEAFF. The CDR3 DNA follows: TGTGCCAGCAGTTACGGACAGATGAACACTGAAGCTTTCTTT. The chain couples TRBV6-2 or TRBV6-3 to TRBJ1-1; D is possibly TRBD1 (6 bases). The CDR3 consists of 14 residues. Germline CDR1 MNHEY, CDR2 SVGEGT. V lost 2 bases and J 0 bases, leaving 7 bases between the germline ends.

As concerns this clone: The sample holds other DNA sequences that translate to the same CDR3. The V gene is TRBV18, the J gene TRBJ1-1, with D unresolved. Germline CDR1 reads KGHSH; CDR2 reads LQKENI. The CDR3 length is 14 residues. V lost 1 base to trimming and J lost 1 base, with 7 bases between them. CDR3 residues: CASSPLRRNTEAFF. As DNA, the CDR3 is TGTGCCAGCTCACCACTCAGGAGGAACACTGAAGCTTTCTTT.

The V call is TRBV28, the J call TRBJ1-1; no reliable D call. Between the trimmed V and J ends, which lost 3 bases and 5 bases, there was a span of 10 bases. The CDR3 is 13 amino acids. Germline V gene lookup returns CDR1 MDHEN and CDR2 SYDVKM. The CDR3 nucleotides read TGTGCCAGCAGTTTGAGGGATGGTACTGAAGCTTTCTTT. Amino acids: CASSLRDGTEAFF.

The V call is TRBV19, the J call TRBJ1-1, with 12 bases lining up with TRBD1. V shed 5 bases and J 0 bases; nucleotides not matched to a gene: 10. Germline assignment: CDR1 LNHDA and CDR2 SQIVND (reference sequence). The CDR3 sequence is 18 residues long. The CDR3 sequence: CASSLRTGQGAVNTEAFF. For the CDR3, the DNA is TGTGCCAGTAGTCTACGAACGGGACAGGGGGCAGTGAACACTGAAGCTTTCTTT.

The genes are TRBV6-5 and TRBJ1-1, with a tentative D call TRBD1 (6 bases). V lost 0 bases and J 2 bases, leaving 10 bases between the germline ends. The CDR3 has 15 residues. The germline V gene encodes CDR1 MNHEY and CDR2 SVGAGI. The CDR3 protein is CASSYSGGANTEAFF. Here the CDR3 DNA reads TGTGCCAGCAGTTACTCAGGGGGAGCAAACACTGAAGCTTTCTTT.

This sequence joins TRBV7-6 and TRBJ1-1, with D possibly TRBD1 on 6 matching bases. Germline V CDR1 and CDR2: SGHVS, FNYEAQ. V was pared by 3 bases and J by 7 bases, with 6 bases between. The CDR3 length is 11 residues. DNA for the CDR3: TGTGCCAGCAGCTTGGACAGTGAAGCTTTCTTT. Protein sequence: CASSLDSEAFF.

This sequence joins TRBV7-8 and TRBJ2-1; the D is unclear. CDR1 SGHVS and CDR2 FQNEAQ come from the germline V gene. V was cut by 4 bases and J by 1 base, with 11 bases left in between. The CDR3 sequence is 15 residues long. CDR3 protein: CASSSDDGSYNEQFF. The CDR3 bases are TGTGCCAGCAGCTCGGACGACGGGTCCTACAATGAGCAGTTCTTC.

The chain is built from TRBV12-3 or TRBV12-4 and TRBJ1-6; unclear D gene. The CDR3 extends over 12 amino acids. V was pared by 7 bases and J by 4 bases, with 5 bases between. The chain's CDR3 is CASKVYNSPLHF. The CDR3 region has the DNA TGTGCCAGCAAAGTGTATAATTCACCCCTCCACTTT.

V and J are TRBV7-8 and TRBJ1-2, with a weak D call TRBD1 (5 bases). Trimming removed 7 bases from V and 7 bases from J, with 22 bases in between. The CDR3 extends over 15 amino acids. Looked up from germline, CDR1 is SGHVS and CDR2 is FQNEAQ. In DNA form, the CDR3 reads TGTGCCAGCACCAATATGGGGGGGAATATGGGTGGCTACACCTTC. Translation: CASTNMGGNMGGYTF.

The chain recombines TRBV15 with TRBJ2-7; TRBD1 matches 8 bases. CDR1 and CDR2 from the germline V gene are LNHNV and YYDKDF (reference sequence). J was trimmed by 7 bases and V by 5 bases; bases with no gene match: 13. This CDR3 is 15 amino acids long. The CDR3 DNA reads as TGTGCCACCAGCTCCAGGACAGGGAAAGCGGGTGAGCAGTACTTC. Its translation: CATSSRTGKAGEQYF.

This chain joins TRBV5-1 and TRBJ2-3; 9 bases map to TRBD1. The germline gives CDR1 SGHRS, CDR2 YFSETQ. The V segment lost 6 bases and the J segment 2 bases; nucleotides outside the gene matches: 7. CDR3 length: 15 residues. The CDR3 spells CASIQTGGNTDTQYF. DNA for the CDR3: TGCGCCAGCATTCAAACAGGGGGCAACACAGATACGCAGTATTTT.

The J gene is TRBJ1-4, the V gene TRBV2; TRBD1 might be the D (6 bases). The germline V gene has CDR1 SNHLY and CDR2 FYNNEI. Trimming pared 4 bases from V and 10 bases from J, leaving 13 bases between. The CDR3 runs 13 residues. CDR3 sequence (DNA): TGTGCCAGCAGTGGGTCAGGGGATGGAAAACTGTTTTTT. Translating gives CASSGSGDGKLFF.

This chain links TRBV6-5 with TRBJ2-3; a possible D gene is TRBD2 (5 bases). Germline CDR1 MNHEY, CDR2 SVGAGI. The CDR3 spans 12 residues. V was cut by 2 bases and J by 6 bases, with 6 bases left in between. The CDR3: CASSYGEDTQYF. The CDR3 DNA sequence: TGTGCCAGCAGTTACGGGGAGGATACGCAGTATTTT.

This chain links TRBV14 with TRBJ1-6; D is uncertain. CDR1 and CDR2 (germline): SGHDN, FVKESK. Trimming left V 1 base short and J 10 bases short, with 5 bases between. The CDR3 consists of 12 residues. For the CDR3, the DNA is TGTGCCAGCAGCCAAGCGCACTCACCCCTCCACTTT. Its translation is CASSQAHSPLHF.

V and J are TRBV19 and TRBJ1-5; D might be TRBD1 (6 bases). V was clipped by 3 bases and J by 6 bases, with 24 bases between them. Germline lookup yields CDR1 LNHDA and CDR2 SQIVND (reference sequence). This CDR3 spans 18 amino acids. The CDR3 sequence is CASSISFSGGMLGQPQHF. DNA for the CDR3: TGTGCCAGTAGTATTTCCTTTTCCGGGGGCATGCTAGGTCAGCCCCAGCATTTT.

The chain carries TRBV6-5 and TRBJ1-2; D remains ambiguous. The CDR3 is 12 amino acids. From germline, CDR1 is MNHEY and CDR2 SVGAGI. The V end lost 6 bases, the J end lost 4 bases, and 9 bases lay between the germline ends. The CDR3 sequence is CASSPVGYGYTF. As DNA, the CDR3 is TGTGCCAGCAGCCCGGTGGGCTATGGCTACACCTTC.